The clone carrying this T cell receptor beta chain appeared once. Its specificity is not known. Culture proceeded for 9 to 11 days, and CD4+ T cells were then isolated. The infection with SARS-CoV-2 (confirmed by PCR) occurred in this person between March and December 2020. Participants received two doses of either the BNT162b2 or mRNA-1273 vaccine. This entry is derived from a study of vaccination effects on CD4 cells after COVID-19. Study-level findings and limits: Recruitment yielded few convalescent patients, and the study had no early post-infection timepoints. Convalescents' post-vaccination spike-reactive clones were chiefly new, vaccine-induced ones. Clonal contraction was marked in infection- and vaccine-induced clones late after vaccination.

Here immunoSEQ multiplex PCR was the method, and the copy in TCRdb shows in-frame clones only, minus some. The sample carries fewer than 55,000 clones, over 60% recorded once. The clonotype was recovered from a human donor who had a prior SARS-CoV-2 infection. This material consisted of CD4+ T cells from PBMCs cultured without peptide, taken after COVID-19 vaccination.

The CDR3 coding sequence is TGTGCCAGCAGCCCTCGACTAGCGGGAGTGCACGAGCAGTACTTC. This gives the protein CASSPRLAGVHEQYF. The chain combines TRBV7-3 with TRBJ2-7, with 12 bases aligning to TRBD2. There are 15 residues in the CDR3. CDR1 SGHTA and CDR2 FQGTGA come from the germline V gene. The V segment lost 5 bases and the J segment 5 bases; nucleotides outside the gene matches: 7.